Listed below are T cell receptor beta chains from one sample, sequenced in a study of CD4 T cell repertoires in COVID-19. Method: immunoSEQ multiplex PCR; TCRdb's copy keeps in-frame clones and lacks some. The sample holds tens of thousands of clones, approximately 83% seen once. The specimen comprised CD4+ T cells from peripheral blood, sampled after recovery from COVID-19. Receptor source: a human donor who had COVID-19. CDR3s include the opening cysteine and the closing phenylalanine or tryptophan. A D gene is named only where the DNA matches it firmly. The listing skips clone size in some rows; elsewhere it reads once, few, many or a size class.

j_call v_call clone_size d_call cdr3_nt cdr3_aa
TRBJ1-6 TRBV2 NA TRBD1 TGTGCCAGCAGTGAATACGTAGGGGGCGGCTCACCCCTCCACTTT CASSEYVGGGSPLHF
TRBJ2-3 TRBV30 NA TRBD2 TGTGCCTGGAGAACCAGCGGGAGGCCTACGCAGTATTTT CAWRTSGRPTQYF
TRBJ1-5 TRBV28 NA NA TGTGCCAGCAAAATGGAGGGGGGCAATCAGCCCCAGCATTTT CASKMEGGNQPQHF
TRBJ1-3 TRBV27 NA NA TGTGCCAGCAGTTTAGACGGACAAATACGAAACACCATATATTTT CASSLDGQIRNTIYF
TRBJ1-1 TRBV5-1 NA NA TGCGCCAGCAGCCCCGTCCTTGGGGGCACTGAAGCTTTCTTT CASSPVLGGTEAFF
TRBJ1-5 TRBV6-6 few TRBD1 TGTGCCACAACGACAGGGGGGGGTCAGCCCCAGCATTTT CATTTGGGQPQHF
TRBJ1-6 TRBV11-2 NA NA TGTGCCAGCAGCTTACAGGGGTCCTATAATTCACCCCTCCACTTT CASSLQGSYNSPLHF
TRBJ1-4 TRBV7-2 NA TRBD1 TGTGCCAGCAGCTTAGCGGGACAGCGTACCGAAAAACTGTTTTTT CASSLAGQRTEKLFF
TRBJ2-3 TRBV7-9 NA NA TGTGCCAGCAGCTTAGAGAGGGCTGATACGCAGTATTTT CASSLERADTQYF
TRBJ2-3 TRBV11-3 NA TRBD1 TGTGCCAGCAGCTTCAGGGGGACAGATACGCAGTATTTT CASSFRGTDTQYF
TRBJ1-4 TRBV5-6 once TRBD1 TGTGCCAGCAGCTTAACGGACAGGGCTGAAAAACTGTTTTTT CASSLTDRAEKLFF
TRBJ1-5 TRBV11-2 NA NA TGTGCCAGCAGCTTAGACGGACGGGGTTCTAGCAATCAGCCCCAGCATTTT CASSLDGRGSSNQPQHF
TRBJ1-2 TRBV24-1 NA NA TGTGCCACCAGTGATGGAGACATGGGTGGCTACACCTTC CATSDGDMGGYTF
TRBJ1-5 TRBV11-2 NA NA TGTGCCAGCAGCTTATTTAGGGGCGGGGACGTTCGTCAGCCCCAGCATTTT CASSLFRGGDVRQPQHF
TRBJ1-1 TRBV5-6 NA NA TGTGCCAGCAGCTTGGGGCGGGGTGGTGAAGCTTTCTTT CASSLGRGGEAFF
TRBJ1-5 TRBV19 NA NA TGTGCCAGTAGTATAGGCTGGACAGATAGCAATCAGCCCCAGCATTTT CASSIGWTDSNQPQHF
TRBJ1-3 TRBV6-2/TRBV6-3 NA NA TGTGCCAGCAGTGATGAGACCGGGAGCTCTGGAAACACCATATATTTT CASSDETGSSGNTIYF
TRBJ2-7 TRBV5-1 once TRBD1 TGCGCCAGCAGCTGGACAGGGAGTAGGTCCTACGAGCAGTACTTC CASSWTGSRSYEQYF
TRBJ1-5 TRBV28 few NA TGTGCCAGCATAACCCCGGGACATGGCCAGCCCCAGCATTTT CASITPGHGQPQHF
TRBJ1-4 TRBV20-1 NA NA TGCAGTGCCCAAGCAAGTGAAAAACTGTTTTTT CSAQASEKLFF
TRBJ1-1 TRBV7-9 NA TRBD1 TGTGCCAGCAGCTCTCAGGGGGTAGGGACTGAAGCTTTCTTT CASSSQGVGTEAFF
TRBJ1-4 TRBV10-3 NA NA TGTGCCATCAGTGAGTCCGGGGGAGAGGGTAATGAAAAACTGTTTTTT CAISESGGEGNEKLFF
TRBJ2-2 TRBV11-3 NA NA TGTGCCAGCAGCTCTCCCCCTTGGGGGGATTCGAACACCGGGGAGCTGTTTTTT CASSSPPWGDSNTGELFF
TRBJ2-7 TRBV6-2/TRBV6-3 NA TRBD2 TGTGCCAGCAGTTACCTTGGGACTAGCGGGATCATAGAGGGCGAGCAGTACTTC CASSYLGTSGIIEGEQYF
TRBJ2-1 TRBV5-1 NA TRBD1 TGCGCCAGCTCCACACAGGGGCCCTACAATGAGCAGTTCTTC CASSTQGPYNEQFF
TRBJ1-2 TRBV30 NA NA TGTGCTGCCCCTGCCACAGGGACCTATGGCTACACCTTC CAAPATGTYGYTF
TRBJ1-1 TRBV9 NA NA TGTGCCAGCAGCGTTGGCGGCACTGAAGCTTTCTTT CASSVGGTEAFF
TRBJ2-6 TRBV5-1 once TRBD2 TGCGCCAGCAGTGGGACCGGGACTATCTACTCTGGGGCCAACGTCCTGACTTTC CASSGTGTIYSGANVLTF
TRBJ1-2 TRBV6-5 NA TRBD1 TGTGCCAGCAGCCTCTCCGGGACAGGGTCTGAGGGCTACACCTTC CASSLSGTGSEGYTF
TRBJ1-4 TRBV15 NA TRBD1 TGTGCCACCAGCAGGGACCGGGACAGCGATGAAAAACTGTTTTTT CATSRDRDSDEKLFF
TRBJ2-2 TRBV19 NA NA TGTGCCAGTAGTACCGGGTGGGGGAGCGGGGAGCTGTTTTTT CASSTGWGSGELFF
TRBJ2-5 TRBV7-2 NA NA TGTGCCAGCAGCTTTCAGGGAAGTAAAGAGACCCAGTACTTC CASSFQGSKETQYF
TRBJ1-1 TRBV14 NA TRBD1 TGTGCCAGCAGCCAAGCATCCCAGGGGGTTAACACTGAAGCTTTCTTT CASSQASQGVNTEAFF
TRBJ1-2 TRBV7-9 few NA TGTGCCAGCAGCCCCGCCGGGACCAACTATGGCTACACCTTC CASSPAGTNYGYTF
TRBJ2-1 TRBV25-1 NA TRBD1 TGTGCCAGCAGTGAATTAAGGGGGCCCTACTACAATGAGCAGTTCTTC CASSELRGPYYNEQFF
TRBJ2-1 TRBV3-1/TRBV3-2 NA NA TGTGCCAGCAGCCAGAGACTCAATGAGCAGTTCTTC CASSQRLNEQFF
TRBJ2-2 TRBV10-3 NA NA TGTGCCATCAGTGAGTCGAAGGGGACCGGGGAGCTGTTTTTT CAISESKGTGELFF
TRBJ2-2 TRBV11-3 NA NA TGTGCCAGCAGCTTATACGGCGGGGTCACCGGGGAGCTGTTTTTT CASSLYGGVTGELFF
TRBJ2-2 TRBV6-4 NA NA TGTGCCAGCAGTGAGCAGGGTCCCGGGGAGCTGTTTTTT CASSEQGPGELFF
TRBJ1-1 TRBV19 NA NA TGTGCCAGTAAGGTAGGAGGCAGGGACACTGAAGCTTTCTTT CASKVGGRDTEAFF
TRBJ2-1 TRBV5-1 NA TRBD2 TGCGCCAGCAGCCCTATAACCCTAGCGGGGGGTGGTGAGCAGTTCTTC CASSPITLAGGGEQFF
TRBJ1-2 TRBV19 NA NA TGTGCCAGTACCCAGCCCGGGGAATACTATGGCTACACCTTC CASTQPGEYYGYTF
TRBJ2-7 TRBV10-3 NA TRBD2 TGTGCCATCAGTGAGTCGGGCAGCGGGGGCAGGTTTGCCTACGAGCAGTACTTC CAISESGSGGRFAYEQYF
TRBJ2-7 TRBV5-6 NA TRBD2 TGTGCCAGCAGCACGGGGACTAGCAGCTACGAGCAGTACTTC CASSTGTSSYEQYF
TRBJ2-7 TRBV6-5 NA TRBD2 TGTGCAATCATAAAATGGGAGGGCTCCTACGAGCAGTACTTC CAIIKWEGSYEQYF
TRBJ1-1 TRBV5-1 NA NA TGCGCCAGCAGCTTGCTTGGAACCACTGAAGCTTTCTTT CASSLLGTTEAFF